These 16 T cell receptor beta chains were sequenced from one sample in a study of T cell responses to AZD1222 COVID-19 vaccine. Measured with immunoSEQ multiplex PCR; TCRdb has only the in-frame clones, and not every one. Found here are about 120,000 clones, 80% to 95% of them singletons; the top ten hold 13% to 15%. Sequenced material: peripheral blood, taken on day 0 of AZD1222 vaccination. The receptors originated from an adult in good health.

V usage is TRBV7-2 and J usage is TRBJ1-2; no clear D. This CDR3 contains 14 residues. The V end lost 1 base, the J end lost 8 bases, and 14 bases lay between the germline ends. The germline CDR1 and CDR2 sequences are SGHTA and FQGNSA. The CDR3 coding sequence is TGTGCCAGCAGCTTAGGAACGGGCCCTGAGGGCTACACCTTC. Amino acids: CASSLGTGPEGYTF.

The CDR3 here is CASSPPPLPSGANVLTF. CDR3 DNA sequence: TGTGCCAGCAGCCCCCCGCCGTTACCGTCTGGGGCCAACGTCCTGACTTTC. This chain connects TRBV5-4 to TRBJ2-6; D is ambiguous. The germline V and J ends were trimmed by 4 bases and 1 base, with 15 bases remaining between them. The CDR3 totals 17 residues. CDR1 SGHNT and CDR2 YYREEE come from the germline V gene (reference sequence).

The chain combines TRBV28 with TRBJ1-2; D is uncertain. From germline, CDR1 is MDHEN and CDR2 SYDVKM. V was trimmed by 7 bases and J by 0 bases, leaving 6 bases between them. The CDR3 runs 12 residues. The CDR3 DNA reads TGTGCCAGCACCCAGACTAACTATGGCTACACCTTC. Protein: CASTQTNYGYTF.

This chain links TRBV5-1 with TRBJ2-1, with D perhaps being TRBD1 or TRBD2 (5 bases each). CDR3 size: 12 residues. Deletions cut 4 bases from V and 10 bases from J, with 12 bases between. The germline gives CDR1 SGHRS, CDR2 YFSETQ. CDR3 sequence reads: CASSLGRDEQFF. Here the CDR3 DNA reads TGCGCCAGCAGCCTGGGTAGGGACGAGCAGTTCTTC.

The chain carries TRBV29-1 and TRBJ1-2; a weak D match, TRBD1 (5 bases). The germline CDR1 and CDR2 sequences are SQVTM and ANQGSEA. The V gene lost 7 bases and the J gene lost 6 bases, with 9 bases spanning the gap. The CDR3 length is 10 residues. DNA for the CDR3: TGCAGCGGGTGGGGGAATGGCTACACCTTC. Its translation: CSGWGNGYTF.

The chain joins TRBV7-2 to TRBJ1-4; D not resolved. This CDR3 comprises 13 residues. With 5 bases removed from V and 1 base from J, the gap between germline ends came to 5 bases. The germline V gene has CDR1 SGHTA and CDR2 FQGNSA. The CDR3 nucleotides are TGTGCCAGCAGCCCCGTAACTAATGAAAAACTGTTTTTT. Protein product: CASSPVTNEKLFF.

The chain combines TRBV5-4 with TRBJ1-2; D is perhaps TRBD1 (5 bases). Germline V lookup: CDR1 SGHNT, CDR2 YYREEE (reference sequence). The CDR3 has 16 amino acids. The V end was cut by 1 base, the J end by 4 bases, with 17 bases between. CDR3 region: CASSLPGRFPPYGYTF. CDR3 coding DNA: TGTGCCAGCAGCTTGCCGGGACGCTTCCCCCCCTATGGCTACACCTTC. Complete variable domain (other parts from reference TRBV5-4 and TRBJ1-2): ETGVTQSPTHLIKTRGQQVTLRCSSQSGHNTVSWYQQALGQGPQFIFQYYREEENGRGNFPPRFSGLQFPNYSSELNVNALELDDSALYLCASSLPGRFPPYGYTFGSGTRLTVV.

A single count supports this clone. V usage is TRBV19 and J usage is TRBJ1-2; 7 positions agree with TRBD1. V gave up 3 bases and J gave up 8 bases; unmatched junction bases: 15. CDR3 length equals 16 residues. Germline CDR1 reads LNHDA; CDR2 reads SQIVND (reference sequence). The CDR3 coding sequence is TGTGCCAGTAGTATGGGGACAGAGCTATATGTCGGGGGCTACACCTTC. Amino acid sequence: CASSMGTELYVGGYTF.

This sequence joins TRBV27 and TRBJ1-2; tentative D call: TRBD1 (6 bases). The V end was cut by 5 bases, the J end by 4 bases, with 14 bases between. The CDR3 runs 14 residues. Per germline, CDR1 MNHEY and CDR2 SMNVEV (reference sequence). The CDR3 spells CASSTRGKGYGYTF. Written as DNA, the CDR3 is TGTGCCAGCAGTACCAGGGGCAAGGGCTATGGCTACACCTTC.

The chain joins TRBV9 to TRBJ2-7, with D possibly TRBD1 on 5 matching bases. This CDR3 has 14 amino acids. Trimming pared 0 bases from V and 2 bases from J, leaving 9 bases between. Looked up from germline, CDR1 is SGDLS and CDR2 is YYNGEE. CDR3 coding DNA: TGTGCCAGCAGCGTAGAAGGGGTTCCCTACGAGCAGTACTTC. Protein product: CASSVEGVPYEQYF. The whole variable domain, remainder taken from reference TRBV9 and TRBJ2-7, is DSGVTQTPKHLITATGQRVTLRCSPRSGDLSVYWYQQSLDQGLQFLIQYYNGEERAKGNILERFSAQQFPDLHSELNLSSLELGDSALYFCASSVEGVPYEQYFGPGTRLTVT.

V gene TRBV10-2 combines with J gene TRBJ1-2; the D is unclear. The ends were cut back, 2 bases at V and 4 bases at J, with 8 bases in the middle. The CDR3 extends over 13 amino acids. Germline V gene lookup returns CDR1 WSHSY and CDR2 SAAADI. This chain's CDR3 is CASSEREAYGYTF. CDR3 DNA sequence: TGCGCCAGCAGTGAGAGAGAGGCCTATGGCTACACCTTC.

The chain carries TRBV13 and TRBJ1-3; 12 nucleotides line up with TRBD1. Losses at the gene ends were 4 bases for V and 7 bases for J; bases not matched to a gene: 20. The CDR3 is made up of 20 amino acids. CDR1 is PRHDT and CDR2 is FYEKMQ in the germline V gene (reference sequence). The CDR3 region is CASSSQSVWDRGLFRNTIYF. The CDR3 nucleotides are TGTGCCAGCAGCTCCCAAAGTGTTTGGGACAGGGGGCTTTTTAGGAACACCATATATTTT.

V and J are TRBV10-3 and TRBJ2-7, with D perhaps TRBD2 (6 bases). The CDR3 has 14 residues. The germline gives CDR1 ENHRY, CDR2 SYGVKD. With 4 bases removed from V and 1 base from J, the gap between germline ends came to 11 bases. The DNA for the CDR3 is TGTGCCATCAGTGGTGGCGGGAAATCCTACGAGCAGTACTTC. Its protein product is CAISGGGKSYEQYF.

The genes are TRBV1 and TRBJ2-7; the table's D gene call, TRBD1, was not cross checked with the DNA. TRBV1 has pseudogene status. The CDR3 covers 14 residues. The CDR3 sequence: CTSSQGQGNYEQYF. The CDR3 DNA reads as TGCACCAGCAGCCAAGGGCAGGGTAACTACGAGCAGTACTTC.

CDR3 sequence reads: CASSLVRTPPAGELFF. The DNA for the CDR3 is TGTGCCAGCAGCTTAGTCAGGACTCCTCCGGCCGGGGAGCTGTTTTTT. The rearrangement uses TRBV7-2 and TRBJ2-2, with a tentative D call TRBD2 (5 bases). Germline CDR1 is SGHTA and CDR2 is FQGNSA. The CDR3 length is 16 residues. V lost 1 base and J lost 6, with 15 bases in between.

The table lists this clone with a count of one. The chain employs TRBV28 and TRBJ2-1; D is perhaps TRBD2 (5 bases). In germline, CDR1 is MDHEN, CDR2 SYDVKM. The CDR3 is made up of 14 amino acids. Trimming took 1 base from V and 6 from J, leaving 10 bases between them. CDR3 in amino acids: CASSLSASPNEQFF. The CDR3 region has the DNA TGTGCCAGCAGTTTATCAGCTAGCCCCAATGAGCAGTTCTTC.